A single sample is the source of the 21 T cell receptor beta chains below, sequenced in a study of CD8 T cells in ankylosing spondylitis. Study-level findings and limits: There was a TCR beta motif, made of eight highly homologous variants, that appeared characteristic of ankylosing spondylitis blood.

No antigen has been identified for these receptors. A single record per CDR3 protein comes from TCRdb applying MiXCR to the 5' RACE reads. Here the sample spans about 450,000 distinct CDR3 sequences, 26% being singletons. Source material: blood, either unsorted or a sorted T cell fraction (not recorded which). Receptors originate from a male donor with ankylosing spondylitis.

This clonotype was recorded a few times. The chain links TRBV7-2 to TRBJ1-3, with no clear D. CDR1 SGHTA and CDR2 FQGNSA come from the germline V gene. The CDR3 consists of 14 residues. Trimming took 5 bases from V and 4 from J, leaving 12 bases between them. The CDR3 nucleotides are TGTGCCAGCAGCCCCCGGGCCTCGGGAAACACCATATATTTT. As protein: CASSPRASGNTIYF.

A single count supports this clonotype. The genes are TRBV29-1 and TRBJ1-5, with D unresolved. The CDR3 length is 12 residues. Germline V lookup: CDR1 SQVTM, CDR2 ANQGSEA. V shed 4 bases and J shed 9 bases, with 13 bases lying between them. The CDR3 loop reads CSVGNALGPQHF. The CDR3 DNA follows: TGCAGCGTTGGAAACGCCCTCGGGCCCCAGCATTTT.

The gene calls are TRBV24-1 and TRBJ2-1; 11 nucleotides agree with TRBD1. Germline loops: CDR1 KGHDR, CDR2 SFDVKD. The CDR3 runs to 15 residues. Trimming removed 6 bases from V and 3 bases from J; junction bases left unmatched: 3. The CDR3 reads CATSSGTGGYNEQFF. The CDR3, as DNA: TGTGCCACCAGTTCCGGGACAGGGGGCTACAATGAGCAGTTCTTC.

The chain joins TRBV12-3 or TRBV12-4 to TRBJ1-4, with D unclear. Trimming pared 9 bases from V and 8 bases from J, leaving 25 bases between. There are 16 residues in the CDR3. The CDR3 DNA reads as TGTGCCAGTCTCCGATCGTTACTAGACGGTTACGAAAAACTGTTTTTT. This sequence encodes CASLRSLLDGYEKLFF.

This CDR3 reads CASTHQAGGADTQYF. CDR3 DNA sequence: TGTGCCAGCACTCATCAGGCGGGAGGGGCAGATACGCAGTATTTT. V is TRBV5-6 and J is TRBJ2-3, with TRBD2 matching 9 bases. The CDR3 spans 15 residues. Germline trimming cut 6 bases from V and 4 bases from J; bases unmatched to any gene: 9. CDR1 is SGHDT and CDR2 is YYEEEE in the germline V gene.

This clonotype was detected many times. As DNA, the CDR3 is TGTGCCAGCAGTATTGCCAGTTCCTATGGCTACACCTTC. Translation gives CASSIASSYGYTF. The V call is TRBV27, the J call TRBJ1-2; D call uncertain. The CDR3 length is 13 residues. The V end was cut by 5 bases, the J end by 4 bases, with 11 bases between. Germline V gives CDR1 MNHEY, CDR2 SMNVEV (reference sequence).

This clonotype was picked up a small number of times. The chain is built from TRBV10-1 and TRBJ2-3; D perhaps matches TRBD2 (6 bases). This CDR3 has 14 residues. The V gene's germline CDR1 is WNHNN and CDR2 SYGVQD (reference sequence). V lost 3 bases and J lost 6, with 13 bases in between. The CDR3 coding sequence is TGCGCCAGCAGTGAAGTTAGCGGTTATGATACGCAGTATTTT. This encodes CASSEVSGYDTQYF.

The rearrangement links TRBV7-9 to TRBJ1-1; TRBD1 is a possible D gene (5 bases). There are 16 residues in the CDR3. Per the germline V gene, CDR1 is SEHNR and CDR2 is FQNEAQ (reference sequence). Trimming removed 4 bases from V and 4 bases from J, with 19 bases in between. The CDR3 spells CASSSGAEEYFTEAFF. The CDR3 DNA reads as TGTGCCAGCAGCTCCGGGGCGGAGGAGTATTTCACTGAAGCTTTCTTT. Looking up the rest from reference TRBV7-9 and TRBJ1-1 gives the full variable domain: DTGVSQNPRHKITKRGQNVTFRCDPISEHNRLYWYRQTLGQGPEFLTYFQNEAQLEKSRLLSDRFSAERPKGSFSTLEIQRTEQGDSAMYLCASSSGAEEYFTEAFFGQGTRLTVV.

The chain joins TRBV6-5 to TRBJ1-6, with D hard to call. The germline gives CDR1 MNHEY, CDR2 SVGAGI. Trimming took 2 bases from V and 10 from J, leaving 15 bases between them. The CDR3 loop spans 15 amino acids. The CDR3 DNA reads TGTGCCAGCAGTTACGAGATGGGGAGCAGATCACCCCTCCACTTT. Protein: CASSYEMGSRSPLHF.

The CDR3 DNA reads as TGCGCCAGCAGCTTGAGTACTAGCGGGGATGAGCAGTTCTTC. The encoded protein is CASSLSTSGDEQFF. The V and J genes are TRBV5-1 and TRBJ2-1, with TRBD2 matching 10 bases. V lost 1 base and J lost 8; bases outside the gene matches: 3. The CDR3 totals 14 residues. Germline loops: CDR1 SGHRS, CDR2 YFSETQ.

The chain joins TRBV28 to TRBJ2-6; 7 nucleotides match TRBD1. Germline V gene sequence: CDR1 MDHEN, CDR2 SYDVKM. The junction had 1 base not matched to a gene; V was cut back by 4 bases and J by 1 base. The CDR3 has 15 residues. The CDR3 reads CASSWGQSGANVLTF. CDR3 DNA sequence: TGTGCCAGCAGTTGGGGACAGTCTGGGGCCAACGTCCTGACTTTC.

This clonotype was counted only a few times. CDR3 DNA: TGTGCCATCAGTGACGGGCTAGCGGGATACAATGAGCAGTTCTTC. Its protein is CAISDGLAGYNEQFF. The chain uses TRBV10-3 and TRBJ2-1; 9 bases are shared with TRBD2. The CDR3 totals 15 residues. V dropped 3 bases and J dropped 4; count of bases not matched to a gene: 4. Germline V gene sequence: CDR1 ENHRY, CDR2 SYGVKD.

There are a few counts of this clonotype. V usage is TRBV25-1 and J usage is TRBJ1-2; TRBD1 aligns across 10 bases. This CDR3 is 12 amino acids long. V shed 8 bases, J shed 8 bases, and the junction held 5 bases outside the gene matches. Germline values: CDR1 MGHDK, CDR2 SYGVNS. The CDR3 reads CASRQGARGYTF. In DNA, the CDR3 is TGTGCCAGCCGACAGGGGGCGCGGGGCTACACCTTC.

In its sample, this clonotype was seen a few times. This sequence joins TRBV28 and TRBJ2-6; D perhaps matches TRBD1 (5 bases). The CDR3 covers 17 residues. Germline assignment: CDR1 MDHEN and CDR2 SYDVKM. The ends were cut back, 1 base at V and 2 bases at J, with 12 bases in the middle. CDR3 protein: CASSLSHRTAGANVLTF. CDR3 sequence (DNA): TGTGCCAGCAGTTTATCTCACAGGACGGCTGGGGCCAACGTCCTGACTTTC.

The rearrangement uses TRBV24-1 and TRBJ2-1, with 11 nucleotides matching TRBD2. CDR3 size: 16 residues. Germline V gene sequence: CDR1 KGHDR, CDR2 SFDVKD. Losses at the gene ends were 7 bases for V and 1 base for J; bases not matched to a gene: 5. CDR3 sequence (DNA): TGTGCCACCAGCACTAGCGGGAGAAGATCCTACAATGAGCAGTTCTTC. As protein: CATSTSGRRSYNEQFF.

This rearrangement joins TRBV19 to TRBJ2-3, with unresolved D. In germline, CDR1 is LNHDA, CDR2 SQIVND (reference sequence). The CDR3 totals 12 residues. Trimming cost V 3 bases and J 5 bases, with 6 bases left between them. CDR3 sequence: CASSITGDTQYF. CDR3 nucleotide sequence: TGTGCCAGTAGTATTACCGGAGATACGCAGTATTTT.

The chain joins TRBV28 to TRBJ2-5, with 8 bases lining up with TRBD1. V was clipped by 4 bases and J by 5 bases; unmatched bases: 6. The length of the CDR3 is 14 residues. Germline V gene data show CDR1 as MDHEN and CDR2 as SYDVKM. CDR3 loop: CASSSTGVVETQYF. As DNA, the CDR3 is TGTGCCAGCAGTTCGACAGGGGTGGTGGAGACCCAGTACTTC.

V gene TRBV12-3 or TRBV12-4 combines with J gene TRBJ2-5; D tentatively reads TRBD1 or TRBD2 (5 bases each). The ends were cut back, 7 bases at V and 5 bases at J, with 20 bases in the middle. This CDR3 has 15 residues. CDR3 coding DNA: TGTGCCAGCACGCCCGGGGCTGGGGGTCAGGAGACCCAGTACTTC. Residues: CASTPGAGGQETQYF.

The V gene is TRBV12-3 or TRBV12-4, the J gene TRBJ1-5; TRBD1 might be the D (6 bases). The CDR3 extends over 14 amino acids. The V end lost 5 bases, the J end lost 2 bases, and 10 bases lay between the germline ends. The CDR3 bases are TGTGCCAGCAGTAACAGGGTTCGCAATCAGCCCCAGCATTTT. Encoded protein: CASSNRVRNQPQHF.

The chain employs TRBV15 and TRBJ1-5; the D is unclear. Germline V gene data show CDR1 as LNHNV and CDR2 as YYDKDF (reference sequence). V lost 0 bases, J lost 6 bases, and 15 bases lay in between. CDR3 length: 16 residues. CDR3 loop: CATSRDTLGISQPQHF. The CDR3 DNA reads TGTGCCACCAGCAGAGATACCCTGGGGATTTCTCAGCCCCAGCATTTT.

The rearrangement links TRBV30 to TRBJ2-1, with 8 positions matching TRBD1. Germline CDR1 and CDR2: GTSNPN and SVGIG (reference sequence). This CDR3 is built from 16 residues. Unmatched junction bases numbered 11, after V lost 0 bases and J lost 7 bases. This CDR3 reads CAWSVLDRALGNEQFF. The CDR3 DNA reads as TGTGCCTGGAGTGTACTGGACAGGGCCTTGGGGAATGAGCAGTTCTTC.